The source of this TCR beta chain is a study of blood T cell repertoires in COVID-19 (TCRdb year 2020). Regarding the research as a whole: The collaborator samples originated in the United States, Italy and Spain and spanned the acute and convalescent phases of COVID-19. The material from the prospective study consisted of cDNA or gDNA derived from T cells, B-cell-depleted T cells, or PBMCs. The dataset comprised deeply sampled blood TCRbeta repertoires from subjects exposed to, actively infected with, or recovered from COVID-19. The repertoires were released in a freely available public database meant as a resource for research on the immune response to SARS-CoV-2. The samples were drawn from the first 160 participants of the ongoing ImmuneRACE study and from 1,254 subjects provided by 6 global collaborators. The sample metadata nearly always contained a de-identified subject ID, COVID-19 status, age in years and sex. HLA class I and class II types, where available, came from metadata supplied by the sample provider rather than from assay-based typing.

Regarding this clone: The target of this receptor is not known. Per-base qualities were not stored, and no clone one base away is much larger.

Each collaborating institution followed its own protocols to collect whole blood in K2EDTA tubes. For TCRbeta analysis, collaborators shipped samples as frozen whole blood, isolated PBMCs, or DNA extracted from either of those sample types. On the study overall, not on this receptor specifically: The quantity of clinical and demographic metadata differed by source and by participant and was supplied without curation.

Compared with germline, V lacks 4 bases and J lacks 4 bases; bases without a gene match: 4. Looking up the germline V gene (reference sequence) yields CDR1 MNHEY and CDR2 SMNVEV. The CDR3, from cysteine to phenylalanine, totals 13 residues. Solely the CDR3 DNA is kept, with 39 bases framed from the first base. TCRbeta CDR3 regions were amplified from genomic DNA by means of the immunoSEQ Assay, a bias-controlled multiplex PCR. In the paper's pipeline: Within the assay, amplification of reference gene primers was used to estimate how many nucleated cells each sample contained. Sequence reads were collapsed and filtered to measure the absolute abundance of every unique TCRbeta CDR3 rearrangement. For each sample, productive Simpson clonality was calculated as the square root of Simpson's diversity index over productive rearrangements. The clones in this table, taken by TCRdb from immuneACCESS, are in-frame only. Not every clone is retained; where verified, under half of the shortfall comes from an unresolved V gene, and the cause of the rest is unknown. V and J calls and clone size are as listed in that table; D and trimming were resolved from the DNA. The sample includes 150,000 to 200,000 clones, with approximately 91% observed a single time. 2% to 3% of the sample comes from the top ten.

The sequencing sample was made of peripheral blood. Rearrangement joined TRBV27 to TRBJ2-7, and TRBD1 matches 7 of the central bases. The TCR originated in a man aged 18 to 29 with acute or convalescent COVID-19. CDR3 loop: CASSYGTEYEQYF. The DNA is TGTGCCAGCAGTTATGGGACAGAGTACGAGCAGTACTTC.